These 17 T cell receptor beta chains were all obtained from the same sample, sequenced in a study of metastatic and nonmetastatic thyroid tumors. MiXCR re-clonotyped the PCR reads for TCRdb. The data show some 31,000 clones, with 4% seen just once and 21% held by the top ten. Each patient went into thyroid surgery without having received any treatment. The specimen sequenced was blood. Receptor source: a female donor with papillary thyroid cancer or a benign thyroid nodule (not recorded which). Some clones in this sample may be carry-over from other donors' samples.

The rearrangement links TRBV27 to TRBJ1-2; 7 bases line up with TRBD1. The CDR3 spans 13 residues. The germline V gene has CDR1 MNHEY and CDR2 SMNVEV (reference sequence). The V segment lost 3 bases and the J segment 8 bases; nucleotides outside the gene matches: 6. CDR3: CASSFNRGIGYTF. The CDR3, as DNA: TGTGCCAGCAGTTTTAACAGGGGAATCGGCTACACCTTC.

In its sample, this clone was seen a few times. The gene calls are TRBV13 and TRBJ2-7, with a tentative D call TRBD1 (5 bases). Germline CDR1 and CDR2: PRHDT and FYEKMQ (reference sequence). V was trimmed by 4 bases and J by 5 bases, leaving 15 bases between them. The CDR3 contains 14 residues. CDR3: CASSSQQDLNEQYF. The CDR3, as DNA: TGTGCCAGCAGCTCCCAACAGGATCTCAACGAGCAGTACTTC.

The CDR3, as DNA: TGTGCCAGCAGCCTCAAAGACAGGCCCCAGGGGGTAGCGGGCCTCTACGAGCAGTACTTC. Translated, it gives CASSLKDRPQGVAGLYEQYF. This chain uses TRBV27 with TRBJ2-7; the D call may be TRBD1 or TRBD2 (7 bases each). Per germline, CDR1 MNHEY and CDR2 SMNVEV (reference sequence). This CDR3 is 20 amino acids long. V lost 6 bases to trimming and J lost 3 bases, with 33 bases between them.

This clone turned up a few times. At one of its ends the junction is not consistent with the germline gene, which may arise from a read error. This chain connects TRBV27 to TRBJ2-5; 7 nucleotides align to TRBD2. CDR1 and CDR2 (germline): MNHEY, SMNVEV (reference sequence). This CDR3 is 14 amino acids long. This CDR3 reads CASSWAGGRETKYF. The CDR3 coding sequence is TGTGCCAGCAGTTGGGCCGGGGGGAGAGAGACCAAGTACTTC.

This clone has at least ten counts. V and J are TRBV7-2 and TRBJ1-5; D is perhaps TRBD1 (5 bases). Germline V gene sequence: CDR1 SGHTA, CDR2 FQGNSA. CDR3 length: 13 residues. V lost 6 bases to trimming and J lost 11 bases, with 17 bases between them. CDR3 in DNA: TGTGCCAGCAGTTCCACCCGACTGGGGGCCCAGCATTTT. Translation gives CASSSTRLGAQHF. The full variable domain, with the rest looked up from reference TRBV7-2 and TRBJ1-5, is GAGVSQSPSNKVTEKGKDVELRCDPISGHTALYWYRQSLGQGLEFLIYFQGNSAPDKSGLPSDRFSAERTGGSVSTLTIQRTQQEDSAVYLCASSSTRLGAQHFGDGTRLSIL.

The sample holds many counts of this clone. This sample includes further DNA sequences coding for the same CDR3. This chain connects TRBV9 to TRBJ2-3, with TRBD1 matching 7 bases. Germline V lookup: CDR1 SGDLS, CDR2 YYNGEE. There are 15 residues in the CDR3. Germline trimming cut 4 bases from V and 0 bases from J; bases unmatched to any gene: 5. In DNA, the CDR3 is TGTGCCAGCAGCCCCCGACAGGGCAGCACAGATACGCAGTATTTT. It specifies CASSPRQGSTDTQYF.

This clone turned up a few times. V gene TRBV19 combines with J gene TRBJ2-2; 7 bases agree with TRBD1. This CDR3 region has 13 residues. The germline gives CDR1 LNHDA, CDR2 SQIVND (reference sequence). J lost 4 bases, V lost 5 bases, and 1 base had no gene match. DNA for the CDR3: TGTGCCAGTAGTCCAGGGGGCACCGGGGAGCTGTTTTTT. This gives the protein CASSPGGTGELFF.

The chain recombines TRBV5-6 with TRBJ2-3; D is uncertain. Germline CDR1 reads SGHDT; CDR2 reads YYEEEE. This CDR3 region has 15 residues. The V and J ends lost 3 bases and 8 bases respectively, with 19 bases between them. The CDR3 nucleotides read TGTGCCAGCAGCTCTCAGTCCGCCCCCTGGGGTACGCAGTATTTT. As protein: CASSSQSAPWGTQYF.

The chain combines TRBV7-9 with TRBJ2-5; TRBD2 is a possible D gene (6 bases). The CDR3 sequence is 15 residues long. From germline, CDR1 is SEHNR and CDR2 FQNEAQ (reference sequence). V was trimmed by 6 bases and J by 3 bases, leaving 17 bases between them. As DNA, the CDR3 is TGTGCCAGCAGTCCGACTAGTGCAACAAAAGAGACCCAGTACTTC. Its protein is CASSPTSATKETQYF.

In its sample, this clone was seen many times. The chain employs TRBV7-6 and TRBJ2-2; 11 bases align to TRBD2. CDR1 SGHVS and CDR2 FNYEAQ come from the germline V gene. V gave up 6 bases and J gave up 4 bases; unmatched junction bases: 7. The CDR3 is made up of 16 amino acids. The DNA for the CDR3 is TGTGCCAGCAGTCGGACTAGCGGGCGGTTCACCGGGGAGCTGTTTTTT. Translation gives CASSRTSGRFTGELFF.

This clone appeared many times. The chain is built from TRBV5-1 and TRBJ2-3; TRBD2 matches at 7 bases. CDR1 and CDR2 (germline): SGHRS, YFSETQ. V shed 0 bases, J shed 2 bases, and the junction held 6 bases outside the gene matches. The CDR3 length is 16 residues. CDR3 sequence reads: CASSLGVAGVTDTQYF. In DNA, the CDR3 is TGCGCCAGCAGCTTGGGAGTAGCGGGTGTCACAGATACGCAGTATTTT.

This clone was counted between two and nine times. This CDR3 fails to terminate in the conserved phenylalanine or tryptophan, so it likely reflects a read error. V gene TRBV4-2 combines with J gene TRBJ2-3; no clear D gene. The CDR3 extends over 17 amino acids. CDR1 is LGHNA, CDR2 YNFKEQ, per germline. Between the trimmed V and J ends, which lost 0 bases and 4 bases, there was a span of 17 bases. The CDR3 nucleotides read TGTGCCAGCAGCCAAGAAGGGTTAGTGCGAGTAGCAGATACGCAGTATTCT. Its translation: CASSQEGLVRVADTQYS.

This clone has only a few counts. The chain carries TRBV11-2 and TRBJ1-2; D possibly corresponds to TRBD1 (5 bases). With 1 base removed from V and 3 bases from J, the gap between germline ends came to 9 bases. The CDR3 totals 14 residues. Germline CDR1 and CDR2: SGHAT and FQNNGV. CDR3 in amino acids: CASSLAGVDYGYTF. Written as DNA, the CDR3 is TGTGCCAGCAGCTTAGCGGGGGTAGACTATGGCTACACCTTC.

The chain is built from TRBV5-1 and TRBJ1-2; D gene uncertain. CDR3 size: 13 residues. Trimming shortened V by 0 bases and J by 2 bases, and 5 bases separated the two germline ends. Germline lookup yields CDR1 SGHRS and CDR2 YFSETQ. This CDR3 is CASSLGENYGYTF. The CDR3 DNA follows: TGCGCCAGCAGCTTGGGCGAGAACTATGGCTACACCTTC.

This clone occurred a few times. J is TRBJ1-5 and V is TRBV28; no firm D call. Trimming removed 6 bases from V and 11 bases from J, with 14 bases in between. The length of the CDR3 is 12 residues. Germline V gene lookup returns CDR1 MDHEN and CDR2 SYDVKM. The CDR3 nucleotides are TGTGCCAGCAGCCTAGACAACATGGCCCAGCATTTT. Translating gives CASSLDNMAQHF.

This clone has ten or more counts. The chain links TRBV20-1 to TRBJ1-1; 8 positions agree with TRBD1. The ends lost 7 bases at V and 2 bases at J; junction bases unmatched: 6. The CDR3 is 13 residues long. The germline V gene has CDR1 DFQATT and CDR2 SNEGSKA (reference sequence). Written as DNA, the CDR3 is TGCAGTGTCTTAGACAGGGGAAACACTGAAGCTTTCTTT. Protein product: CSVLDRGNTEAFF.

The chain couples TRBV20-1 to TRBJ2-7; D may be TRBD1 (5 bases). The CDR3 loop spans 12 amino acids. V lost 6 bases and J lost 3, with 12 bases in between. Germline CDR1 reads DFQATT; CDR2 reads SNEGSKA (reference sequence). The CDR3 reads CSAGRPGYEQYF. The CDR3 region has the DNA TGCAGTGCGGGGCGCCCCGGCTACGAGCAGTACTTC.